The 7 T cell receptor beta chains below come from one sample, sequenced in a study of metastatic and nonmetastatic thyroid tumors. Thyroid surgery took place with no prior treatment in any patient. TCRdb reanalyzed the PCR reads with MiXCR. The sample contains just over 20,000 clones, roughly 14% of which appear only once. Sequencing was performed on blood. The receptors come from a female donor with papillary thyroid cancer or a benign thyroid nodule (not recorded which). Some clones in this sample may be carry-over from other donors' samples.

The chain carries TRBV5-1 and TRBJ2-1, with TRBD2 matching 14 bases. CDR1 is SGHRS, CDR2 YFSETQ, per germline. V gave up 4 bases and J gave up 3 bases; unmatched junction bases: 6. This CDR3 is 17 amino acids long. The CDR3 spells CASSPWTSGGYYNEQFF. In DNA form, the CDR3 reads TGCGCCAGCAGCCCCTGGACTAGCGGGGGGTACTACAATGAGCAGTTCTTC. Based on the CDR3 plus reference TRBV5-1 and TRBJ2-1, the full variable domain is KAGVTQTPRYLIKTRGQQVTLSCSPISGHRSVSWYQQTPGQGLQFLFEYFSETQRNKGNFPGRFSGRQFSNSRSEMNVSTLELGDSALYLCASSPWTSGGYYNEQFFGPGTRLTVL.

This clone was detected ten times or more. This sequence joins TRBV18 and TRBJ1-1; D possibly corresponds to TRBD1 (5 bases). The V and J ends lost 8 bases and 1 base respectively, with 14 bases between them. The CDR3 is 14 amino acids. Germline V gene sequence: CDR1 KGHSH, CDR2 LQKENI. Here the CDR3 reads CASLDWGGNTEAFF. In DNA, the CDR3 is TGTGCCAGCCTTGACTGGGGCGGGAACACTGAAGCTTTCTTT.

This clone was seen at least ten times. The V and J genes are TRBV5-4 and TRBJ2-1; possibly TRBD1 for D (5 bases). CDR3 length: 15 amino acids. The V gene's germline CDR1 is SGHNT and CDR2 YYREEE (reference sequence). Trimming shortened V by 4 bases and J by 2 bases, and 13 bases separated the two germline ends. The CDR3: CASSRRQKAYNEQFF. As DNA, the CDR3 is TGTGCCAGCAGCCGTCGACAGAAGGCCTACAATGAGCAGTTCTTC.

This clone was detected ten times or more. J is TRBJ2-1 and V is TRBV7-2; D is perhaps TRBD1 (7 bases). The germline gives CDR1 SGHTA, CDR2 FQGNSA. The CDR3 length is 13 residues. Trimming cost V 5 bases and J 12 bases, with 17 bases left between them. CDR3 bases: TGTGCCAGCAGCGAGGGGGCCGGGACTGTGCAGTTCTTC. Protein: CASSEGAGTVQFF.

V and J are TRBV3-1 and TRBJ2-2; 11 bases match TRBD2. Germline assignment: CDR1 LGHDT and CDR2 YNNKEL (reference sequence). The CDR3 has 21 residues. V lost 4 bases and J lost 4; bases outside the gene matches: 20. The CDR3 spells CASSRNSQTSGATRGTGELFF. The DNA for the CDR3 is TGTGCCAGCAGCCGGAACTCGCAGACTAGCGGGGCTACGCGCGGCACCGGGGAGCTGTTTTTT.

This clone was observed at least ten times. This chain connects TRBV29-1 to TRBJ2-1; 10 nucleotides agree with TRBD2. The CDR3 extends over 14 amino acids. J gave up 5 bases and V 2 bases, and 3 bases lay outside the gene matches. Germline CDR1 SQVTM, CDR2 ANQGSEA. The CDR3 sequence is CSVEQLAGNNEQFF. The CDR3 DNA reads as TGCAGCGTTGAACAACTAGCGGGGAACAATGAGCAGTTCTTC.

This clone was counted many times. The rearrangement links TRBV7-9 to TRBJ2-1; a weak D match, TRBD2 (5 bases). Germline V gene lookup returns CDR1 SEHNR and CDR2 FQNEAQ (reference sequence). This CDR3 is 15 amino acids long. V dropped 5 bases and J dropped 6 bases, with 17 bases sitting between them. CDR3 in amino acids: CASSPSAGTPNEQFF. CDR3 DNA: TGTGCCAGCAGCCCATCTGCGGGTACCCCCAATGAGCAGTTCTTC.